This entry lists 18 T cell receptor beta chains sequenced from one sample in a study of a mutant IDH1 vaccine in newly diagnosed glioma. Their cognate antigens are unknown. The time point here: week 35, safety follow-up. What each vaccine dose contained was 300 ug of mutant IDH1 20-mer peptide, accompanied by topical imiquimod. Using immunoSEQ multiplex PCR, the repertoire was profiled, and TCRdb retains in-frame clones only, with some absent. The sample has 35,000 to 45,000 clones; approximately 83% are singletons. Sequencing was performed on PBMCs, taken from a glioma patient whose treatment included an IDH1 peptide vaccine. Receptors were obtained from a woman between 45 and 60 years old with glioma.

The chain couples TRBV19 to TRBJ2-1; 8 bases are a match to TRBD1. There are 14 residues in the CDR3. The ends lost 2 bases at V and 6 bases at J; junction bases unmatched: 3. Germline CDR1 LNHDA, CDR2 SQIVND (reference sequence). The CDR3 DNA reads TGTGCCAGTAGTATACAGGGGGCGAGCAATGAGCAGTTCTTC. Protein sequence: CASSIQGASNEQFF.

The rearrangement joins TRBV19 to TRBJ1-4; unclear D gene. The V end lost 3 bases, the J end lost 8 bases, and 10 bases lay between the germline ends. Germline lookup yields CDR1 LNHDA and CDR2 SQIVND (reference sequence). The CDR3 totals 13 residues. As DNA, the CDR3 is TGTGCCAGTAGTATTACAGAAGCCGAAAAACTGTTTTTT. As protein: CASSITEAEKLFF.

V usage is TRBV29-1 and J usage is TRBJ1-5, with TRBD1 matching 9 bases. V gave up 1 base and J gave up 7 bases; unmatched junction bases: 8. Germline lookup yields CDR1 SQVTM and CDR2 ANQGSEA. The CDR3 is 15 residues long. The CDR3 loop reads CSVEVSGQGGQPQHF. The CDR3 region has the DNA TGCAGCGTTGAAGTATCGGGACAGGGAGGGCAGCCCCAGCATTTT.

The rearrangement uses TRBV10-3 and TRBJ1-1; 7 bases are shared with TRBD1. Trimming cost V 6 bases and J 1 base; bases outside gene matches: 2. Germline CDR1 is ENHRY and CDR2 is SYGVKD. The CDR3 is made up of 13 amino acids. The CDR3 DNA follows: TGTGCCATCAGGGGACAGCAGAACACTGAAGCTTTCTTT. Translation: CAIRGQQNTEAFF.

This chain links TRBV30 with TRBJ1-1; 7 positions match TRBD1. CDR1 GTSNPN and CDR2 SVGIG come from the germline V gene (reference sequence). V trimming: 5 bases; J trimming: 4 bases; junction bases outside the gene matches: 10. This CDR3 region has 14 residues. The chain's CDR3 is CAWDDQGGSTEAFF. The CDR3 coding sequence is TGTGCCTGGGACGATCAGGGGGGGAGCACTGAAGCTTTCTTT.

This chain joins TRBV4-1 and TRBJ1-5; possibly TRBD1 for D (6 bases). Looked up from germline, CDR1 is MGHRA and CDR2 is YSYEKL. Trimming removed 3 bases from V and 6 bases from J, with 9 bases in between. The CDR3 extends over 13 amino acids. In DNA form, the CDR3 reads TGCGCCAGCAGCCAGGGGGCGTCTCAGCCCCAGCATTTT. Protein sequence: CASSQGASQPQHF.

The chain recombines TRBV5-8 with TRBJ1-1, with D possibly TRBD1 on 5 matching bases. The V gene lost 0 bases and the J gene lost 0 bases, with 6 bases spanning the gap. This CDR3 has 14 residues. Germline V gene lookup returns CDR1 SGHTS and CDR2 YDEGEE. The CDR3, as DNA: TGTGCCAGCAGCTTGGTGGGGGTGAACACTGAAGCTTTCTTT. It specifies CASSLVGVNTEAFF.

This clone showed up just once. This chain connects TRBV4-1 to TRBJ1-2; D is unresolved. Germline CDR1 and CDR2: MGHRA and YSYEKL. This CDR3 is built from 16 residues. Trimming left V 0 bases short and J 5 bases short, with 16 bases between. CDR3 sequence reads: CASSQETLGDLYGYTF. CDR3 in DNA: TGCGCCAGCAGCCAAGAAACGTTGGGAGACCTTTATGGCTACACCTTC.

The chain combines TRBV29-1 with TRBJ2-5; 8 bases match TRBD2. This CDR3 is built from 15 residues. With V trimmed by 4 bases and J by 5 bases, 12 bases remained unmatched. Germline CDR1 is SQVTM and CDR2 is ANQGSEA. This chain's CDR3 is CSVAGGGLDRETQYF. The DNA of the CDR3 is TGCAGCGTTGCCGGGGGGGGTTTGGATAGGGAGACCCAGTACTTC.

V usage is TRBV4-3 and J usage is TRBJ2-7; TRBD2 aligns across 8 bases. The CDR3 runs 20 residues. Trimming removed 0 bases from V and 5 bases from J; junction bases left unmatched: 21. Per the germline V gene, CDR1 is LGHNA and CDR2 is YSLEER. The CDR3 sequence: CASSQDGPVAGGIGYHEQYF. The CDR3 bases are TGCGCCAGCAGCCAAGATGGGCCGGTGGCGGGGGGTATCGGGTACCACGAGCAGTACTTC.

The gene calls are TRBV5-4 and TRBJ1-2; tentatively, D is TRBD1 (5 bases). This CDR3 comprises 15 residues. The V gene lost 0 bases and the J gene lost 1 base, with 10 bases spanning the gap. Germline V lookup: CDR1 SGHNT, CDR2 YYREEE (reference sequence). CDR3 sequence: CASSLAGGINYGYTF. The CDR3 nucleotides are TGTGCCAGCAGCTTGGCCGGGGGGATTAACTATGGCTACACCTTC.

V gene TRBV6-5 combines with J gene TRBJ1-1, with a possible D match to TRBD1 (6 bases). Germline V gene sequence: CDR1 MNHEY, CDR2 SVGAGI. The CDR3 sequence is 14 residues long. The V and J ends lost 5 bases and 10 bases respectively, with 20 bases between them. The CDR3 DNA sequence: TGTGCCAGCAGTGAGAGGGGGGCGTATTTAGGAGCTTTCTTT. It yields the protein CASSERGAYLGAFF.

The gene calls are TRBV14 and TRBJ1-2; unclear D gene. The CDR3 totals 14 residues. CDR1 and CDR2 from the germline V gene are SGHDN and FVKESK. V was clipped by 5 bases and J by 5 bases, with 15 bases between them. The CDR3 spells CASSLQGLTYGYTF. As DNA, the CDR3 is TGTGCCAGCAGCTTGCAAGGGTTGACGTATGGCTACACCTTC.

DNA for the CDR3: TGTGCCAGCGGAGCGGGGGGGATTTACAATGAGCAGTTCTTC. As protein: CASGAGGIYNEQFF. The chain employs TRBV6-6 and TRBJ2-1; 10 bases are a match to TRBD2. From germline, CDR1 is MNHNY and CDR2 SVGAGI (reference sequence). V lost 8 bases and J lost 4; bases outside the gene matches: 5. The CDR3 sequence is 14 residues long.

The genes are TRBV7-6 and TRBJ1-5, with D possibly TRBD1 on 5 matching bases. Germline assignment: CDR1 SGHVS and CDR2 FNYEAQ. Trimming stripped 5 bases from V and 5 bases from J, with 16 bases between. The CDR3 contains 15 residues. The CDR3 spells CASSDRAGADQPQHF. The CDR3, as DNA: TGTGCCAGCAGCGACAGAGCAGGAGCTGATCAGCCCCAGCATTTT.

In its sample, this clone was seen a few times. The CDR3 loop is CASSPPARSYEQYF. In DNA, the CDR3 is TGTGCCAGCTCACCACCGGCTCGCTCCTACGAGCAGTACTTC. The chain uses TRBV18 and TRBJ2-7; no reliable D call. CDR1 is KGHSH, CDR2 LQKENI, per germline. V shed 0 bases and J shed 0 bases, with 6 bases lying between them. The CDR3 covers 14 residues. Variable domain in full (rest from reference TRBV18 and TRBJ2-7): NAGVMQNPRHLVRRRGQEARLRCSPMKGHSHVYWYRQLPEEGLKFMVYLQKENIIDESGMPKERFSAEFPKEGPSILRIQQVVRGDSAAYFCASSPPARSYEQYFGPGTRLTVT.

CDR3 nucleotides: TGTGCCAGCAGCTTAGTGGAGGTGCCAGCCGGGGAGCTGTTTTTT. Translated, it gives CASSLVEVPAGELFF. The V gene is TRBV7-9, the J gene TRBJ2-2, with a possible D match to TRBD2 (5 bases). Trimming cost V 1 base and J 6 bases, with 12 bases left between them. The CDR3 spans 15 residues. Germline V gene lookup returns CDR1 SEHNR and CDR2 FQNEAQ (reference sequence). Supplemented by reference TRBV7-9 and TRBJ2-2, the full variable domain reads DTGVSQNPRHKITKRGQNVTFRCDPISEHNRLYWYRQTLGQGPEFLTYFQNEAQLEKSRLLSDRFSAERPKGSFSTLEIQRTEQGDSAMYLCASSLVEVPAGELFFGEGSRLTVL.

The chain couples TRBV5-1 to TRBJ2-7; D unclear. With 0 bases removed from V and 3 bases from J, the gap between germline ends came to 7 bases. The CDR3 is made up of 13 amino acids. Germline values: CDR1 SGHRS, CDR2 YFSETQ. The CDR3 DNA sequence: TGCGCCAGCAGCTTGGACGCAGACTACGAGCAGTACTTC. Its protein is CASSLDADYEQYF.